Listed below are T cell receptor beta chains from one sample, sequenced in a study of T cell responses to AZD1222 COVID-19 vaccine. Assay: immunoSEQ multiplex PCR; the TCRdb copy retains only in-frame clones and omits some. Found here are over 95,000 clones, roughly nine tenths of them singletons; the top ten hold under 5.5%. This specimen was peripheral blood, taken on day 0 of AZD1222 vaccination. The source is an adult in good health. The CDR3 runs from the conserved cysteine through the conserved F or W. The D gene is left open where the match is weak.

D gene,V gene,J gene,CDR3 length,CDR3 protein,CDR3 DNA
.,TRBV27,TRBJ2-7,14,CASSSTRFSYEQYF,TGTGCCAGCAGTTCCACCCGATTCTCCTACGAGCAGTACTTC
.,TRBV5-6,TRBJ1-4,14,CASSEPGYDEKLFF,TGTGCCAGCAGCGAACCAGGGTATGATGAAAAACTGTTTTTT
.,TRBV14,TRBJ2-5,16,CASSHQGPGGVETQYF,TGTGCCAGCAGCCACCAGGGACCGGGCGGGGTGGAGACCCAGTACTTC
TRBD1,TRBV7-9,TRBJ2-5,15,CASTHPTGGRETQYF,TGTGCCAGCACCCACCCAACAGGGGGCCGGGAGACCCAGTACTTC
TRBD1,TRBV4-1,TRBJ2-5,16,CASSQGGSGGLETQYF,TGCGCCAGCAGCCAAGGAGGGTCAGGGGGCTTAGAGACCCAGTACTTC
TRBD2,TRBV7-9,TRBJ2-5,14,CASSPTSVTETQYF,TGTGCCAGCAGCCCGACTAGCGTTACCGAGACCCAGTACTTC
TRBD1,TRBV18,TRBJ1-6,17,CASSQLLRGAVDSPLHF,TGTGCCAGCTCACAACTCCTCAGGGGGGCTGTTGATTCACCCCTCCACTTT
TRBD1,TRBV7-3,TRBJ1-1,13,CASSSRQGSEAFF,TGTGCCAGCAGCTCGAGACAGGGTTCTGAAGCTTTCTTT
.,TRBV18,TRBJ1-2,14,CASSPRAGGYGYTF,TGTGCCAGCTCACCCCGAGCCGGCGGCTATGGCTACACCTTC
TRBD2,TRBV6-1,TRBJ2-2,14,CASSSGGAGGELFF,TGTGCCAGCAGTAGCGGGGGGGCAGGAGGGGAGCTGTTTTTT
TRBD1,TRBV4-2,TRBJ1-6,20,CASSQDAPDRQVRPWLPLHF,TGTGCCAGCAGCCAAGACGCCCCGGACAGGCAGGTACGACCTTGGTTACCCCTCCACTTT